What follows is one T cell receptor (beta chain) and its context. Treatment reported: randomized to nivolumab then ipilimumab (arm A) or the reverse (arm B). From thawed PBMCs, live CD3+CD8+ cells negative for CD19 and CD56 were sorted. This table comes from immunoSEQ multiplex PCR, and its TCRdb copy is limited to in-frame clones, with some not included. The sample lists over 15,000 clones; 80% to 90% were seen once. The sample is drawn from a study of sequential checkpoint blockade in melanoma. About the research overall: Randomization was 1:1 between first-line nivolumab→ipilimumab and ipilimumab→nivolumab.

The clonotype comes from a human donor with melanoma. The sequenced sample was CD8+ T cells sorted from blood (inferred from file names), obtained from a patient given nivolumab and ipilimumab in sequence.

The chain's CDR3 is CASSYSAGGYEQYF. In nucleotides, the CDR3 is TGTGCCAGCAGTTACTCCGCGGGAGGGTACGAGCAGTACTTC. V and J are TRBV6-6 and TRBJ2-7; 9 positions agree with TRBD2. CDR1 is MNHNY and CDR2 is SVGAGI in the germline V gene (reference sequence). With V trimmed by 0 bases and J by 4 bases, 1 base remained unmatched. The CDR3 loop spans 14 amino acids.